The present T cell receptor beta chain was sequenced within a study of control samples from healthy donors and cancer patients. Profiled with immunoSEQ multiplex PCR; TCRdb holds only in-frame clones, not every one. The sample records 120,000 or so clones, around 87% being singletons. The germline V gene encodes CDR1 MRHNA and CDR2 SNTAGT. The CDR3 contains 15 residues. V shed 4 bases, J shed 4 bases, and the junction held 7 bases outside the gene matches. The sequenced sample was blood. The chain combines TRBV6-4 with TRBJ1-1; 9 positions match TRBD1. The source is a man between 60 and 75 years old in good health. CDR3 region: CASSAQGTGITEAFF. CDR3 sequence (DNA): TGTGCCAGCAGTGCCCAGGGGACAGGGATCACTGAAGCTTTCTTT.